The 32 T cell receptor beta chains in this list originate from one sample, sequenced in a study of cytomegalovirus exposure and HLA in healthy donors. Primers for the PCR totalled 60 Vbeta and 13 Jbeta. Sequencing was performed with immunoSEQ multiplex PCR; in TCRdb, only in-frame clones are kept and a portion is missing. The sample lists 65,000 to 90,000 clones; 70% to 75% were seen once. The sample taken for sequencing was PBMCs. The source is a man in his fifties or sixties in good health and CMV-seronegative.

The V and J genes are TRBV25-1 and TRBJ1-1; 8 bases map to TRBD1. CDR1 and CDR2 (germline): MGHDK, SYGVNS. The ends lost 6 bases at V and 3 bases at J; junction bases unmatched: 3. This CDR3 has 13 residues. CDR3 residues: CASSYRGDTEAFF. CDR3 DNA sequence: TGTGCCAGCAGCTACAGGGGGGACACTGAAGCTTTCTTT.

The chain is built from TRBV2 and TRBJ2-5, with TRBD2 matching over 10 bases. The J call is uncertain, as TRBJ2-7 better fits the DNA end. Germline assignment: CDR1 SNHLY and CDR2 FYNNEI. This CDR3 is built from 13 residues. CDR3 loop: CASSTSGVGEQYF. For the CDR3, the DNA is TGTGCCAGCAGCACTAGCGGGGTAGGCGAGCAGTACTTC.

This chain uses TRBV18 with TRBJ1-1, with 11 bases lining up with TRBD1. Trimming removed 2 bases from V and 8 bases from J; junction bases left unmatched: 7. The CDR3 spans 15 residues. From germline, CDR1 is KGHSH and CDR2 LQKENI. CDR3 in DNA: TGTGCCAGCTCACCATCGGACAGGGGGCGAGGCGAAGCTTTCTTT. Protein product: CASSPSDRGRGEAFF.

The chain recombines TRBV7-2 with TRBJ2-3; 9 positions match TRBD2. Germline CDR1 is SGHTA and CDR2 is FQGNSA. This CDR3 has 19 residues. V was clipped by 1 base and J by 4 bases; unmatched bases: 15. CDR3 DNA: TGTGCCAGCAGCTTAGGAGGTGCGGGGGGGTTTTTTCGGGCAGATACGCAGTATTTT. Its protein is CASSLGGAGGFFRADTQYF.

V is TRBV6-6 and J is TRBJ1-6; D uncertain. V was cut by 0 bases and J by 0 bases, with 6 bases left in between. Germline loops: CDR1 MNHNY, CDR2 SVGAGI (reference sequence). This CDR3 is built from 16 residues. The CDR3 DNA reads TGTGCCAGCAGTTACTCCGATAGCTCCTATAATTCACCCCTCCACTTT. This sequence encodes CASSYSDSSYNSPLHF.

This clone was picked up one time. J is TRBJ2-3 and V is TRBV2; 9 bases fit TRBD1. After removal of 7 bases from V and 2 bases from J, the junction contained 4 bases not matched to a gene. Germline V lookup: CDR1 SNHLY, CDR2 FYNNEI. The CDR3 length is 14 residues. The CDR3 sequence: CASNRDRDTDTQYF. CDR3 sequence (DNA): TGTGCCAGCAACCGGGACAGGGACACAGATACGCAGTATTTT.

The V gene is TRBV30, the J gene TRBJ2-3; 7 bases agree with TRBD1. The CDR3 runs 14 residues. The V gene end was trimmed by 1 base and the J gene end by 9 bases; junction bases not matched to a gene: 10. Germline CDR1 reads GTSNPN; CDR2 reads SVGIG (reference sequence). The CDR3 loop is CAWSAPRQGWTQYF. CDR3 nucleotide sequence: TGTGCCTGGAGTGCCCCCCGACAGGGCTGGACGCAGTATTTT. Drawing the rest from reference TRBV30 and TRBJ2-3, the complete variable domain is SQTIHQWPATLVQPVGSPLSLECTVEGTSNPNLYWYRQAAGRGLQLLFYSVGIGQISSEVPQNLSASRPQDRQFILSSKKLLLSDSGFYLCAWSAPRQGWTQYFGPGTRLTVL.

The chain combines TRBV29-1 with TRBJ2-3; 11 bases agree with TRBD2. Germline trimming cut 3 bases from V and 0 bases from J; bases unmatched to any gene: 8. In germline, CDR1 is SQVTM, CDR2 ANQGSEA. The CDR3 consists of 17 residues. The CDR3 DNA sequence: TGCAGCGTTGATGGACTAGCGGGCCCCCAGAGCACAGATACGCAGTATTTT. Residues: CSVDGLAGPQSTDTQYF.

The V gene is TRBV7-3, the J gene TRBJ1-1, with 8 bases fitting TRBD1. Trimming at V came to 4 bases and at J to 3 bases, leaving 4 bases not matched to a gene. Germline loops: CDR1 SGHTA, CDR2 FQGTGA. The CDR3 runs to 14 residues. The CDR3 DNA follows: TGTGCCAGCAGCTCCCAGGGGGCCCACACTGAAGCTTTCTTT. Amino acid sequence: CASSSQGAHTEAFF.

The CDR3 DNA follows: TGTGCCTGGAGTGTACTTGACAGGGACTATCAGCCCCAGCATTTT. Its protein product is CAWSVLDRDYQPQHF. V usage is TRBV30 and J usage is TRBJ1-5, with 7 bases lining up with TRBD1. This CDR3 is 15 amino acids long. CDR1 and CDR2 (germline): GTSNPN, SVGIG (reference sequence). The ends lost 0 bases at V and 5 bases at J; junction bases unmatched: 7.

The gene calls are TRBV7-2 and TRBJ1-2; D may be TRBD1 (5 bases). Trimming cost V 2 bases and J 8 bases, with 12 bases left between them. The germline V gene encodes CDR1 SGHTA and CDR2 FQGNSA. The CDR3 has 13 residues. The CDR3 loop is CASSLRSGQGYTF. The CDR3 region has the DNA TGTGCCAGCAGCTTAAGGTCAGGGCAAGGCTACACCTTC.

The rearrangement joins TRBV27 to TRBJ1-5; the match to TRBD1 covers 7 bases. The CDR3 sequence is 15 residues long. From germline, CDR1 is MNHEY and CDR2 SMNVEV (reference sequence). V dropped 5 bases and J dropped 5; count of bases not matched to a gene: 9. The CDR3, as DNA: TGTGCCAGCAGTCCAGGGACAGCCTGGGATCAGCCCCAGCATTTT. The encoded protein is CASSPGTAWDQPQHF.

This clone was seen a single time. V gene TRBV7-8 combines with J gene TRBJ1-1; D gene uncertain. CDR3 length: 12 residues. The V end was cut by 3 bases, the J end by 10 bases, with 12 bases between. Germline loops: CDR1 SGHVS, CDR2 FQNEAQ. The CDR3: CASSLPREIAFF. The CDR3 nucleotides are TGTGCCAGCAGCTTGCCGAGGGAAATAGCTTTCTTT.

This chain connects TRBV7-9 to TRBJ1-1, with 7 nucleotides matching TRBD1. V lost 7 bases, J lost 3 bases, and 8 bases stayed unmatched. The germline V gene encodes CDR1 SEHNR and CDR2 FQNEAQ (reference sequence). CDR3 size: 14 residues. CDR3 loop: CASNPTGVDTEAFF. In DNA form, the CDR3 reads TGTGCCAGCAACCCCACAGGGGTGGACACTGAAGCTTTCTTT.

The V gene is TRBV5-1, the J gene TRBJ2-5; 7 bases agree with TRBD1. The J call may be faulty, since TRBJ2-7 better matches the DNA end. The CDR3 covers 14 residues. CDR1 is SGHRS and CDR2 is YFSETQ in the germline V gene. The CDR3 bases are TGCGCCAGCAGCTTGACCGGGACAGACTACGAGCAGTACTTC. This encodes CASSLTGTDYEQYF.

This chain connects TRBV21-1 to TRBJ1-5. Near its end, the DNA agrees better with TRBJ2-3, so the J call may be wrong. TRBV21-1 has pseudogene status. The CDR3 has 17 amino acids. CDR3 DNA: TGTGCCAGCAGCAAACTTCGGGAGGGCCGGAGCAATCAGCCCCAGTATTTT. Translated, it gives CASSKLREGRSNQPQYF.

This clone was seen a few times. The chain couples TRBV6-1 to TRBJ2-7; maybe TRBD2 (7 bases). CDR1 is MNHNS, CDR2 SASEGT, per germline. This CDR3 comprises 15 residues. Trimming took off 7 bases at V and 0 bases at J, with 16 bases between the two ends. CDR3 sequence: CASKEGGAHSYEQYF. The CDR3 DNA reads as TGTGCCAGCAAAGAAGGGGGGGCCCACTCCTACGAGCAGTACTTC.

This chain connects TRBV4-1 to TRBJ1-2; 9 bases fit TRBD1. The CDR3 totals 18 residues. Trimming at V came to 0 bases and at J to 4 bases, leaving 12 bases not matched to a gene. Germline assignment: CDR1 MGHRA and CDR2 YSYEKL. The CDR3 protein is CASSQDGQGPLPVYGYTF. CDR3 in DNA: TGCGCCAGCAGCCAAGATGGACAGGGGCCACTCCCGGTCTATGGCTACACCTTC.

The chain recombines TRBV6-6 with TRBJ2-7, with TRBD2 matching over 12 bases. The J segment lost 0 bases and the V segment lost 5 bases, leaving 2 bases of the junction unmatched. This CDR3 has 15 residues. Germline CDR1 reads MNHNY; CDR2 reads SVGAGI (reference sequence). CDR3 protein: CASSATSGSSYEQYF. Here the CDR3 DNA reads TGTGCCAGCAGTGCGACTAGCGGGAGCTCCTACGAGCAGTACTTC.

The chain recombines TRBV4-1 with TRBJ1-6; 7 bases align to TRBD1. CDR1 and CDR2 from the germline V gene are MGHRA and YSYEKL. Unmatched junction bases numbered 8, after V lost 0 bases and J lost 0 bases. The CDR3 sequence is 19 residues long. The CDR3 region is CASSQDAGPGGSYNSPLHF. The CDR3 region has the DNA TGCGCCAGCAGCCAAGATGCCGGGCCAGGGGGCTCCTATAATTCACCCCTCCACTTT.

This rearrangement joins TRBV11-3 to TRBJ2-5; 10 positions match TRBD1. Trimming took 3 bases from V and 1 from J; bases not matched to a gene: 5. The CDR3 runs 16 residues. Germline lookup yields CDR1 SGHNT and CDR2 YENEEA. The CDR3 spells CASSFGQGVVQETQYF. The DNA of the CDR3 is TGTGCCAGCAGCTTCGGACAGGGGGTCGTCCAAGAGACCCAGTACTTC.

The rearrangement links TRBV30 to TRBJ1-1; possible D gene TRBD1, 5 bases. The CDR3 contains 16 residues. The germline V and J ends were trimmed by 2 bases and 0 bases, with 16 bases remaining between them. Germline lookup yields CDR1 GTSNPN and CDR2 SVGIG (reference sequence). CDR3 sequence reads: CAWSPGGGPMNTEAFF. Written as DNA, the CDR3 is TGTGCCTGGAGTCCGGGGGGGGGACCGATGAACACTGAAGCTTTCTTT.

The chain combines TRBV5-8 with TRBJ1-5, with D maybe TRBD1 (5 bases). Per the germline V gene, CDR1 is SGHTS and CDR2 is YDEGEE. Trimming stripped 4 bases from V and 8 bases from J, with 16 bases between. This CDR3 spans 14 amino acids. The CDR3 here is CASSTQVKREPQHF. In DNA form, the CDR3 reads TGTGCCAGCAGCACACAGGTTAAAAGGGAGCCCCAGCATTTT.

This clone came up a few times. The chain uses TRBV7-6 and TRBJ2-1, with 12 bases fitting TRBD2. The CDR3 loop spans 14 amino acids. Germline CDR1 reads SGHVS; CDR2 reads FNYEAQ. The J segment lost 8 bases and the V segment lost 5 bases, leaving 4 bases of the junction unmatched. The CDR3 nucleotides read TGTGCCAGCAGCCCTAGCGGGGGGGGATATGAGCAGTTCTTC. Translated: CASSPSGGGYEQFF.

Remarks on this clone: A read error may produce the germline difference seen at one junction end. In nucleotides, the CDR3 is TGTGCCGGCTCACCACAGCCAGGGGCCTCTGTGACCCAGTACTTC. This codes for CAGSPQPGASVTQYF. The genes are TRBV18 and TRBJ2-5; D is possibly TRBD1 (6 bases). This CDR3 spans 15 amino acids. The germline gives CDR1 KGHSH, CDR2 LQKENI.

Here the CDR3 reads CASRAGTGNYGYTF. The CDR3 nucleotides read TGTGCCAGCAGGGCCGGGACAGGGAACTATGGCTACACCTTC. This chain uses TRBV6-5 with TRBJ1-2; 9 nucleotides agree with TRBD1. This CDR3 has 14 amino acids. The germline gives CDR1 MNHEY, CDR2 SVGAGI. V shed 6 bases and J 2 bases; nucleotides not matched to a gene: 4.

This chain links TRBV6-1 with TRBJ2-5, with TRBD2 matching over 12 bases. The V gene's germline CDR1 is MNHNS and CDR2 SASEGT. V lost 4 bases and J lost 5; bases outside the gene matches: 5. CDR3 size: 15 residues. The chain's CDR3 is CASSGLAGGPETQYF. The DNA of the CDR3 is TGTGCCAGCAGTGGGCTAGCGGGGGGGCCGGAGACCCAGTACTTC.

This clone was counted a few times. The chain is built from TRBV6-6 and TRBJ1-5, with 11 bases lining up with TRBD1. Losses at the gene ends were 6 bases for V and 7 bases for J; bases not matched to a gene: 5. From germline, CDR1 is MNHNY and CDR2 SVGAGI (reference sequence). The CDR3 length is 14 residues. The CDR3 is CASRRTGGEQPQHF. CDR3 DNA: TGTGCCAGCAGGCGGACAGGGGGCGAACAGCCCCAGCATTTT.

The gene calls are TRBV11-2 and TRBJ1-2; tentatively, D is TRBD1 (6 bases). The V end lost 5 bases, the J end lost 3 bases, and 13 bases lay between the germline ends. The germline V gene encodes CDR1 SGHAT and CDR2 FQNNGV. The CDR3 covers 14 residues. The CDR3 bases are TGTGCCAGCAGCCCAACAGGGCCGGACTATGGCTACACCTTC. It specifies CASSPTGPDYGYTF.

The CDR3 is CASRLAGGGSDTQYF. Written as DNA, the CDR3 is TGTGCCAGCAGACTAGCGGGCGGAGGTTCAGATACGCAGTATTTT. The genes are TRBV7-9 and TRBJ2-3; 9 bases are a match to TRBD2. Trimming cost V 6 bases and J 4 bases; bases outside gene matches: 8. The length of the CDR3 is 15 residues. CDR1 is SEHNR, CDR2 FQNEAQ, per germline (reference sequence). The whole variable domain, filled in from reference TRBV7-9 and TRBJ2-3, reads DTGVSQNPRHKITKRGQNVTFRCDPISEHNRLYWYRQTLGQGPEFLTYFQNEAQLEKSRLLSDRFSAERPKGSFSTLEIQRTEQGDSAMYLCASRLAGGGSDTQYFGPGTRLTVL.

The chain has TRBV7-6 and TRBJ1-2; 12 bases map to TRBD1. The CDR3 spans 14 residues. Germline assignment: CDR1 SGHVS and CDR2 FNYEAQ. The ends lost 5 bases at V and 7 bases at J; junction bases unmatched: 5. CDR3 nucleotides: TGTGCCAGCAGCCCCGGGGGACAGGGGGCTGGCTACACCTTC. This gives the protein CASSPGGQGAGYTF.

The chain recombines TRBV7-3 with TRBJ1-1; D gene uncertain. Germline CDR1 SGHTA, CDR2 FQGTGA. Trimming cost V 3 bases and J 5 bases, with 7 bases left between them. This CDR3 spans 12 amino acids. The DNA of the CDR3 is TGTGCCAGCAGCTTTTCCGGGACTGAAGCTTTCTTT. It encodes CASSFSGTEAFF. Drawing the rest from reference TRBV7-3 and TRBJ1-1, the complete variable domain is GAGVSQTPSNKVTEKGKYVELRCDPISGHTALYWYRQSLGQGPEFLIYFQGTGAADDSGLPNDRFFAVRPEGSVSTLKIQRTERGDSAVYLCASSFSGTEAFFGQGTRLTVV.